This T cell receptor beta chain was sequenced in a study of T-cell memory formation after mild COVID-19. TCRdb reanalysed the 5' RACE reads using MiXCR and keeps one entry per CDR3 protein. The sample holds 250,000 to 300,000 distinct CDR3 sequences, around 17% seen once. Whole-study findings and limits: Later expanders leaned CD4+, whereas day 15 to 85 contracting clones were balanced CD4/CD8.

The length of the CDR3 is 15 residues. CDR1 is MRHNA and CDR2 is SNTAGT in the germline V gene. The trim removed 3 bases at V and 3 bases at J, leaving 4 bases unmatched. This clonotype has just a few counts. Its antigen is as yet unknown. The rearrangement joins TRBV6-4 to TRBJ2-1, with 8 bases that match TRBD2. Material for sequencing was PBMCs or a T cell subset sorted from them (not recorded which). The TCR sequence derives from a young man who had mild COVID-19 (a few samples of this study predate the infection). Cell type and time point are not known. The CDR3 protein is CASSENGGVYNEQFF. The CDR3 region has the DNA TGTGCCAGCAGTGAAAACGGGGGGGTCTACAATGAGCAGTTCTTC.